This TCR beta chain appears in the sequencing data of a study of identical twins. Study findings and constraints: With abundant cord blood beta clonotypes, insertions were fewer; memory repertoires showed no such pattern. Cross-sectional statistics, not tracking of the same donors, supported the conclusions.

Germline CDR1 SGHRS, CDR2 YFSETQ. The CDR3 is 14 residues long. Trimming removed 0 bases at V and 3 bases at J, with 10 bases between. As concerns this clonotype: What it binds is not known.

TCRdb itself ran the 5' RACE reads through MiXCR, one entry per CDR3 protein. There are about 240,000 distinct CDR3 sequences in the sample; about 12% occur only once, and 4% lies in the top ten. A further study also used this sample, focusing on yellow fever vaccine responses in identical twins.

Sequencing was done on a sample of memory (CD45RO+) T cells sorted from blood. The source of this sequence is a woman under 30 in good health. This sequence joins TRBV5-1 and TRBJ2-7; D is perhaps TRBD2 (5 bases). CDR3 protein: CASSLAGEYYEQYF. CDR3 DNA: TGCGCCAGCAGCTTGGCCGGGGAGTACTACGAGCAGTACTTC.